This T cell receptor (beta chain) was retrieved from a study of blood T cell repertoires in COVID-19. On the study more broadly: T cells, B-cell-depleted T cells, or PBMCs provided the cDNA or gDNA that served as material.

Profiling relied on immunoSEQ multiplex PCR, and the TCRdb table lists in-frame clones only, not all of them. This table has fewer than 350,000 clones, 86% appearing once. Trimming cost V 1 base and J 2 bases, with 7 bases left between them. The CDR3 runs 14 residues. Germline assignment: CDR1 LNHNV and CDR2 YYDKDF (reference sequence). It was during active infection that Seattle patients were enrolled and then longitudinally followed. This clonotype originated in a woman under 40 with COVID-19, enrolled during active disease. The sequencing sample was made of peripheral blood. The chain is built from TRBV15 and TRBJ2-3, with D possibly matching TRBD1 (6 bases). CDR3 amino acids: CATSRGQATDTQYF. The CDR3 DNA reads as TGTGCCACCAGCAGAGGACAGGCCACAGATACGCAGTATTTT.